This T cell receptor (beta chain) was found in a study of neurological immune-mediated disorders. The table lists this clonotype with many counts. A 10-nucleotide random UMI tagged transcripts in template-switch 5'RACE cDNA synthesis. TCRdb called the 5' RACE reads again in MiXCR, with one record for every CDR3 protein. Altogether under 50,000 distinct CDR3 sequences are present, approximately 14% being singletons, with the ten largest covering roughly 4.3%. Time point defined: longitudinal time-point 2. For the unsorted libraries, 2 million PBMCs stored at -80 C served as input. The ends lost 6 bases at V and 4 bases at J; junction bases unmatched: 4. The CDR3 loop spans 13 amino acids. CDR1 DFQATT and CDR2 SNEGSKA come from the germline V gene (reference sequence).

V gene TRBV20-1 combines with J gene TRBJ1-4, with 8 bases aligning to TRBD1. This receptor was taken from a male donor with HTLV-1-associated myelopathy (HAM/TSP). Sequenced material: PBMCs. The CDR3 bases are TGCAGTGCAAGGACAGGGTTTAATGAAAAACTGTTTTTT. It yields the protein CSARTGFNEKLFF.